Listed below are T cell receptor beta chains from one sample, sequenced in a study of blood T cell repertoires in COVID-19. Assay: immunoSEQ multiplex PCR; the TCRdb copy retains only in-frame clones and omits some. The sample carries some 380,000 clones, roughly four fifths recorded once. The sample was peripheral blood. Receptors originate from a human donor with acute or convalescent COVID-19. The donor label of this sample is uncertain. Each CDR3 is given with its conserved first and last residue. The order of the fields is J gene, D gene, clone size, V gene, CDR3 DNA, CDR3 protein. A D gene is named only where the DNA matches it firmly. Size is stated for part of the rows, as once, few or many counts, or as a class when the clone is expanded.

j_call: TRBJ2-3
d_call: NA
clone_size: once
v_call: TRBV28
cdr3_nt: TGTGCCGGTAGAGGGCGTGAAGATACGCAGTATTTT
cdr3_aa: CAGRGREDTQYF

j_call: TRBJ1-3
d_call: NA
clone_size: NA
v_call: TRBV30
cdr3_nt: TGTGCCTGGAGTGGGCCCCCGGGTTCCCCCTACGCCATATATTTT
cdr3_aa: CAWSGPPGSPYAIYF

j_call: TRBJ2-2
d_call: NA
clone_size: NA
v_call: TRBV15
cdr3_nt: TGTGCCACCAGCGCCGACAGATCTGGGGCCGGGGAGCTGTTTTTT
cdr3_aa: CATSADRSGAGELFF

j_call: TRBJ1-2
d_call: NA
clone_size: NA
v_call: TRBV7-2
cdr3_nt: TGTGCCAGCAGCTTTGGCGGCAGGAGGGCCTATGGCTACACCTTC
cdr3_aa: CASSFGGRRAYGYTF

j_call: TRBJ2-3
d_call: TRBD2
clone_size: NA
v_call: TRBV5-4
cdr3_nt: TGTGCCAGCAGCACTTCGGCGGGAGGGCCAGGAGATACGCAGTATTTT
cdr3_aa: CASSTSAGGPGDTQYF

j_call: TRBJ1-2
d_call: TRBD1
clone_size: NA
v_call: TRBV28
cdr3_nt: TGTGCCAGCAGACCCGGGACAGGGGGCCTTTTTGGCTACACCTTC
cdr3_aa: CASRPGTGGLFGYTF

j_call: TRBJ2-1
d_call: TRBD2
clone_size: NA
v_call: TRBV5-4
cdr3_nt: TGTGCCAGCAGCTTTCTGACTAGCGGTTACAATGAGCAGTTCTTC
cdr3_aa: CASSFLTSGYNEQFF

j_call: TRBJ2-7
d_call: TRBD2
clone_size: NA
v_call: TRBV4-1
cdr3_nt: TGCGCCCGCAGCCGACACCAACTAGCGGGCGTCTACGAGCAGTACTTC
cdr3_aa: CARSRHQLAGVYEQYF

j_call: TRBJ2-5
d_call: TRBD1
clone_size: NA
v_call: TRBV9
cdr3_nt: TGTGCCAGCAACGGACAGGGGAGGGAGACCCAGTACTTC
cdr3_aa: CASNGQGRETQYF

j_call: TRBJ1-1
d_call: NA
clone_size: NA
v_call: TRBV27
cdr3_nt: TGTGCCAGCAGTACCCTGGGGGCCAGGGGCACTGAAGCTTTCTTT
cdr3_aa: CASSTLGARGTEAFF

j_call: TRBJ2-2
d_call: TRBD1
clone_size: NA
v_call: TRBV24-1
cdr3_nt: TGTGCCACCAGTGATTTGCGAGTGGGGACAGGGAATCCCGGGGAGCTGTTTTTT
cdr3_aa: CATSDLRVGTGNPGELFF

j_call: TRBJ2-3
d_call: TRBD1
clone_size: NA
v_call: TRBV28
cdr3_nt: TGTGCCAGCAGAGGGACAGGGCGAACAGATACGCAGTATTTT
cdr3_aa: CASRGTGRTDTQYF

j_call: TRBJ1-1
d_call: NA
clone_size: NA
v_call: TRBV12-3/TRBV12-4
cdr3_nt: TGTGCCAGCAGTGTCCACGGTTTTGAAGCTTTCTTT
cdr3_aa: CASSVHGFEAFF

j_call: TRBJ2-1
d_call: TRBD2
clone_size: NA
v_call: TRBV5-1
cdr3_nt: TGCGCCAGCAGCTTGGAGGAGTTGCTAGCGGGGGTGTCTCTCTACAATGAGCAGTTCTTC
cdr3_aa: CASSLEELLAGVSLYNEQFF

j_call: TRBJ2-1
d_call: NA
clone_size: NA
v_call: TRBV19
cdr3_nt: TGTGCCAGTAGTCAGGGTAGCGGCTATTACAATGAGCAGTTCTTC
cdr3_aa: CASSQGSGYYNEQFF

j_call: TRBJ2-1
d_call: NA
clone_size: NA
v_call: TRBV6-5
cdr3_nt: TGTGCCAGCAGCCCGGACTATGAGTACAATGAGCAGTTCTTC
cdr3_aa: CASSPDYEYNEQFF

j_call: TRBJ1-2
d_call: NA
clone_size: NA
v_call: TRBV6-5
cdr3_nt: TGTGCCAGCGCCGTCGACAGGAGACTATATGGCTACACCTTC
cdr3_aa: CASAVDRRLYGYTF

j_call: TRBJ1-6
d_call: NA
clone_size: NA
v_call: TRBV21-1
cdr3_nt: TGTGCCAGCAGCACCATTCCCCGACAGGGCTTAGGGTGGGCCCTCCACTTT
cdr3_aa: CASSTIPRQGLGWALHF

j_call: TRBJ2-1
d_call: TRBD2
clone_size: NA
v_call: TRBV3-1/TRBV3-2
cdr3_nt: TGTGCCAGCAGCCAAGAAATGGAAGCGGGGGACTCCTACAATGAGCAGTTCTTC
cdr3_aa: CASSQEMEAGDSYNEQFF